This TCR beta chain came from a study of blood T cell repertoires in COVID-19. Looking at the study overall: Both acute and convalescent COVID-19 samples were obtained from the United States, Italy and Spain.

Assay used: immunoSEQ multiplex PCR; TCRdb lists only in-frame clones, some missing. This sample has about 160,000 clones, with around 80% found just once. Germline assignment: CDR1 SGDLS and CDR2 YYNGEE. Trimming took off 0 bases at V and 7 bases at J, with 8 bases between the two ends. The CDR3 contains 14 residues. The sequence came from a woman of 80 years or more with acute or convalescent COVID-19. The chain employs TRBV9 and TRBJ1-6; D might be TRBD1 (5 bases). Material for sequencing was peripheral blood. DNA for the CDR3: TGTGCCAGCAGCGTAGCGGACATCAATTCACCCCTCCACTTT. This codes for CASSVADINSPLHF.